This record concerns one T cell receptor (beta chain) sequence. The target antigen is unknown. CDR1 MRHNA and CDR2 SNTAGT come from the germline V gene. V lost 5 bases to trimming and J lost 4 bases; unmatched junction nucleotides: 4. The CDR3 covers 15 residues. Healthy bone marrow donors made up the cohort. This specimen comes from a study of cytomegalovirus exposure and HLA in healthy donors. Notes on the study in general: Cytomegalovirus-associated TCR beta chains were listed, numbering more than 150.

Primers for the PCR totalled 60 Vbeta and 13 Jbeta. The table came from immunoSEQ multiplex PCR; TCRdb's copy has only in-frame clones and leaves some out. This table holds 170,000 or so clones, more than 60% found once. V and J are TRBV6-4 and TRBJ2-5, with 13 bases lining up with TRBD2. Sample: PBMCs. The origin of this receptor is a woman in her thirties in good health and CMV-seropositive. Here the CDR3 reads CASSPGTSGTETQYF. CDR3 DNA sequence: TGTGCCAGCAGTCCCGGGACTAGCGGGACAGAGACCCAGTACTTC.